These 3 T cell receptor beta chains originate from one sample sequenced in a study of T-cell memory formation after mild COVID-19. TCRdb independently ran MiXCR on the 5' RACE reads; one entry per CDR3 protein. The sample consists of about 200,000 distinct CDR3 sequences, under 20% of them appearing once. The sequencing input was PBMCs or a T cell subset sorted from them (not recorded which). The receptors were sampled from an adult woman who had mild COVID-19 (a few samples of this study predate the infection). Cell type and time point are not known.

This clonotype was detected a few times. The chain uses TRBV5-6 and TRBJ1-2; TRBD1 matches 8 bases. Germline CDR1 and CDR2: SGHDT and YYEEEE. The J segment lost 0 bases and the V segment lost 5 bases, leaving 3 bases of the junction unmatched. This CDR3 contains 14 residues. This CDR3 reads CASRRTGPNYGYTF. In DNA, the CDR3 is TGTGCCAGCAGACGGACAGGGCCTAACTATGGCTACACCTTC.

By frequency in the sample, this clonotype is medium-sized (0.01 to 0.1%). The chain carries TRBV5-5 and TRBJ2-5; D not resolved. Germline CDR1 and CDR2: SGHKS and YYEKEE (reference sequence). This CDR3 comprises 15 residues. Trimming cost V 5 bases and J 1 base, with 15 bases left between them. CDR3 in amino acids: CASSTPGRSQETQYF. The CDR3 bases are TGTGCCAGCAGTACCCCCGGGCGGTCCCAAGAGACCCAGTACTTC.

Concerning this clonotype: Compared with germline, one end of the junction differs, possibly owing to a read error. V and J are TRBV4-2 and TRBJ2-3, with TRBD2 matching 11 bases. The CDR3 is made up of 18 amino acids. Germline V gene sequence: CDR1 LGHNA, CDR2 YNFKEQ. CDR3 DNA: TGTGCCAGCAGCCAAGCAACGACTAGCGGGACCCCCACAGATACGAAGTATTTT. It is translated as CASSQATTSGTPTDTKYF.